This T cell receptor beta chain was captured by sequencing in a study of vaccination effects on CD4 cells after COVID-19. Study outcomes and limitations: Substantial clonal contraction characterized both infection- and vaccine-induced clones late after vaccination. Early post-infection timepoints were missing from the study, which also had few convalescent patients.

About this clone itself: Antigen specificity is unknown.

Sequencing was preceded by expansion of antigen-specific CD4+ T cells with viral peptide pools in the ViraFEST assay. Following 10 days of culture, CD4+ T cells were isolated. According to the study, vaccine recipients showed no prior SARS-CoV-2 infection and negative nucleocapsid antibodies. Cells had half their medium changed to IL-2 medium on days 3 and 7. This table comes from immunoSEQ multiplex PCR, and its TCRdb copy is limited to in-frame clones, with some not included. The sample has around 24,000 clones; just under 75% are singletons. Germline V gene sequence: CDR1 LGHDT, CDR2 YNNKEL (reference sequence). This CDR3 has 15 amino acids. Losses at the gene ends were 6 bases for V and 1 base for J; bases not matched to a gene: 6.

The V and J genes are TRBV3-1 (or the pseudogene TRBV3-2) and TRBJ1-1; 9 nucleotides align to TRBD1. The clonotype was recovered from a human donor who received a COVID-19 vaccine. The sequencing used CD4+ T cells from PBMCs cultured with SARS-CoV-2 spike peptides, collected before COVID-19 vaccination. As DNA, the CDR3 is TGTGCCAGCAGACACCAGGGACAGGGGAACACTGAAGCTTTCTTT. Residues: CASRHQGQGNTEAFF.